What follows is one TCR beta chain and its context. What it binds is not known. Method: immunoSEQ multiplex PCR; TCRdb's copy keeps in-frame clones and lacks some. The table includes about 22,000 clones, 95% to 98% detected once. The CDR3 is 12 amino acids. Germline CDR1 and CDR2: SGHTA and FQGNSA. The V end lost 5 bases, the J end lost 6 bases, and 11 bases lay between the germline ends. The entry originates in a study of T cells in tuberculosis. The study, taken as a whole, reports: Shorter CDR3-alpha in active tuberculosis partly drove smaller distances.

This clonotype was obtained from a donor aged 10-29 years with latent tuberculosis or without tuberculosis infection. The specimen sequenced was PBMCs. The rearrangement links TRBV7-2 to TRBJ2-7; the D gene is possibly TRBD1 (5 bases). The DNA for the CDR3 is TGTGCCAGCAGCCGCCAGGGTTTCGAGCAGTACTTC. Translated: CASSRQGFEQYF. The variable domain in full, completed from reference TRBV7-2 and TRBJ2-7, reads GAGVSQSPSNKVTEKGKDVELRCDPISGHTALYWYRQSLGQGLEFLIYFQGNSAPDKSGLPSDRFSAERTGGSVSTLTIQRTQQEDSAVYLCASSRQGFEQYFGPGTRLTVT.